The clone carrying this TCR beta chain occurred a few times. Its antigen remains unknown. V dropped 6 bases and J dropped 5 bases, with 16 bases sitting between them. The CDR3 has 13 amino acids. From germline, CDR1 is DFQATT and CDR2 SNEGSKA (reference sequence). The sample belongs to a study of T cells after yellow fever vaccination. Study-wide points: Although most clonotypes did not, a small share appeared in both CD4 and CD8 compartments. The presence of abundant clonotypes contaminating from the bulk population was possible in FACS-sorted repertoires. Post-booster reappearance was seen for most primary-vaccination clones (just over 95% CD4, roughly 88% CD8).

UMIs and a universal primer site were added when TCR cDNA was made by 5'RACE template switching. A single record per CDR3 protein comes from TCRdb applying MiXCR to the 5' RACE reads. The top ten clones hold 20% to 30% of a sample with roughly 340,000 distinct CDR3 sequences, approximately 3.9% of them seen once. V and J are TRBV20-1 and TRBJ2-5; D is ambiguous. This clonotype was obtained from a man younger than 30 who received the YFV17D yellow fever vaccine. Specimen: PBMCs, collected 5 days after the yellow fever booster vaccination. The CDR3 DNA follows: TGCAGTGCCCTCGTAGACTCCCCGGAGACCCAGTACTTC. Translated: CSALVDSPETQYF.